One and the same sample provided the 8 T cell receptor beta chains below, sequenced in a study of T cell changes during pregnancy in multiple sclerosis. TCRdb's copy holds only in-frame clones and misses some; the assay was immunoSEQ multiplex PCR. The sample yields roughly 13,000 clones, about 92% seen once. The input for sequencing was peripheral blood, taken in the second trimester of pregnancy. The receptor source for this set is a female donor in good health, enrolled as a control in a pregnancy study.

The CDR3 protein is CASSETGVSNQPQHF. In DNA, the CDR3 is TGTGCCAGCAGCGAGACAGGGGTGAGCAATCAGCCCCAGCATTTT. The chain recombines TRBV5-5 with TRBJ1-5; 8 nucleotides align to TRBD1. With V trimmed by 4 bases and J by 1 base, 4 bases remained unmatched. Germline CDR1 and CDR2: SGHKS and YYEKEE (reference sequence). The CDR3 has 15 amino acids.

CDR3 sequence: CASSRLTGNGYTF. The CDR3 nucleotides read TGTGCCAGCAGCCGGCTTACAGGGAATGGCTACACCTTC. The rearrangement joins TRBV13 to TRBJ1-2, with D perhaps matching TRBD1 (6 bases). Germline CDR1 reads PRHDT; CDR2 reads FYEKMQ (reference sequence). The germline V and J ends were trimmed by 5 bases and 6 bases, with 13 bases remaining between them. The CDR3 sequence is 13 residues long.

J is TRBJ2-2 and V is TRBV28, with D possibly being TRBD2 (6 bases). Germline assignment: CDR1 MDHEN and CDR2 SYDVKM. The V gene lost 7 bases and the J gene lost 5 bases, with 11 bases spanning the gap. The CDR3 has 13 amino acids. The CDR3 loop is CASKYSGTGELFF. The DNA for the CDR3 is TGTGCCAGCAAGTATAGCGGAACCGGGGAGCTGTTTTTT.

This clone was seen a few times. This chain joins TRBV30 and TRBJ1-1; unclear D gene. CDR3 size: 11 residues. Trimming removed 3 bases at V and 0 bases at J, with 2 bases between. CDR1 is GTSNPN, CDR2 SVGIG, per germline (reference sequence). CDR3 bases: TGTGCCTGGAGCATGAACACTGAAGCTTTCTTT. Translating gives CAWSMNTEAFF.

The V call is TRBV6-6, the J call TRBJ2-5, with 11 bases identical to TRBD2. The germline CDR1 and CDR2 sequences are MNHNY and SVGAGI (reference sequence). The CDR3 is 13 residues long. J was trimmed by 14 bases and V by 11 bases; bases with no gene match: 16. CDR3 region: CAARPTSGGPKYF. In DNA form, the CDR3 reads TGTGCCGCCCGGCCCACTAGCGGGGGTCCTAAATACTTC.

This sequence joins TRBV11-3 and TRBJ1-2; TRBD1 aligns across 7 bases. Trimming took 5 bases from V and 7 from J; bases not matched to a gene: 7. Per germline, CDR1 SGHNT and CDR2 YENEEA. The CDR3 is 13 amino acids. CDR3 amino acids: CASSPIGQAGYTF. DNA for the CDR3: TGTGCCAGCAGCCCTATAGGACAGGCTGGCTACACCTTC. The full variable domain, completed using reference TRBV11-3 and TRBJ1-2, is EAGVVQSPRYKIIEKKQPVAFWCNPISGHNTLYWYLQNLGQGPELLIRYENEEAVDDSQLPKDRFSAERLKGVDSTLKIQPAELGDSAVYLCASSPIGQAGYTFGSGTRLTVV.

There are a few counts of this clone. This rearrangement joins TRBV5-1 to TRBJ1-2; D uncertain. Trimming shortened V by 1 base and J by 4 bases, and 17 bases separated the two germline ends. The germline CDR1 and CDR2 sequences are SGHRS and YFSETQ. The length of the CDR3 is 16 residues. CDR3 amino acids: CASSLTVTGDSYGYTF. CDR3 sequence (DNA): TGCGCCAGCAGCTTGACTGTGACGGGAGATTCCTATGGCTACACCTTC.

This sequence joins TRBV5-1 and TRBJ2-7, with 11 bases fitting TRBD2. The junction had 8 bases not matched to a gene; V was cut back by 7 bases and J by 2 bases. Germline assignment: CDR1 SGHRS and CDR2 YFSETQ. This CDR3 is built from 15 residues. Here the CDR3 DNA reads TGCGCCAGCGCCTATAGCGGGGGGGCCGCCTACGAGCAGTACTTC. Translating gives CASAYSGGAAYEQYF.